This T cell receptor beta chain comes out of a study of response to subunit inactivated influenza vaccine. This CDR3 has 15 amino acids. Germline values: CDR1 LNHDA, CDR2 SQIVND (reference sequence). Trimming stripped 4 bases from V and 4 bases from J, with 16 bases between. MiXCR was run by TCRdb on the RT-PCR reads, yielding one entry per CDR3 protein. Among approximately 290,000 distinct CDR3 sequences listed, roughly 22% were seen once. There are many counts of this clonotype. Antigen specificity is unknown. Points from the study as a whole: Authors suggested each seasonal flu vaccination may recruit only limited numbers of new T cells.

This TCR derives from a man aged 50 to 69 who received an inactivated influenza vaccine. The V gene is TRBV19, the J gene TRBJ1-2; tentatively, D is TRBD1 (5 bases). The specimen comprised PBMCs from blood, sampled about 20 months after vaccination. The CDR3 loop reads CASSTGTENAYGYTF. The CDR3 DNA reads TGTGCCAGTAGTACAGGGACCGAGAACGCCTATGGCTACACCTTC.